These 21 T cell receptor gamma chains originate from one sample sequenced in a study of gamma-delta chains in newborns, infants, children. TCRdb reapplied CATT to the reads. The sample yields about 670 gamma-chain clones, around 1.5% seen once. Sample: blood. The receptors stem from a child who was a newborn, infant or young child, either healthy, febrile or measles-vaccinated (not recorded which).

This clone occurred a few times. A clone one base away is much larger, so this may be a read error. Other DNA variants within this sample encode the same CDR3. This chain connects TRGV4 to TRGJ1 or TRGJ2. The CDR3 spans 15 residues. Germline CDR1 EGSTGY, CDR2 YDSYTSSV. The DNA of the CDR3 is TGCGCCACCTGGGATGGGATCCTCAATTATTATAAGAAACTCTTT. Protein product: CATWDGILNYYKKLF.

This clone was found a few times. The likely explanation is a read error, given a far larger clone one base away. Within the sample, other DNA sequences also encode this same CDR3. The J gene is TRGJP, the V gene TRGV9. The CDR3 consists of 15 residues. Germline V CDR1 and CDR2: GITISATS, ISYDGTV (reference sequence). CDR3 protein: CALWEQELGKKIKVF. DNA of the CDR3: TGTGCCTTGTGGGAGCAAGAGCTGGGCAAAAAAATCAAGGTATTT.

This clone was observed a handful of times. This could be a read error, since a much larger clone is one nucleotide away. J is TRGJ1 or TRGJ2 and V is TRGV2. This CDR3 is built from 14 residues. The germline gives CDR1 EGSNGY, CDR2 YDSYNSKV. Trimming cost V 1 base and J 7 bases; bases outside gene matches: 10. CDR3 sequence reads: CATWDGPRRYKKLF. The CDR3 DNA reads as TGTGCCACCTGGGACGGTCCACGGAGGTATAAGAAACTCTTT.

With respect to this clone: A read error likely explains this, since a far larger clone differs by one base. The identical CDR3 is also encoded by other nucleotide sequences in the sample. This chain uses TRGV3 with TRGJ1 or TRGJ2. CDR1 is VTNTFY and CDR2 is YDVSTARD in the germline V gene (reference sequence). After removal of 1 base from V and 0 bases from J, the junction contained 3 bases not matched to a gene. The CDR3 runs to 14 residues. The CDR3 is CATWDRPNYYKKLF. DNA of the CDR3: TGTGCCACCTGGGACAGACCGAATTATTATAAGAAACTCTTT.

On this clone itself: A much larger clone differs from this one at a single base, so this may be a read error. The genes are TRGV3 and TRGJ1 or TRGJ2. The CDR3 sequence is 14 residues long. CDR1 and CDR2 from the germline V gene are VTNTFY and YDVSTARD (reference sequence). CDR3 DNA sequence: TGTGCCAACTGGGACAGACGGAATTATTATAAGAAACTCTTT. It yields the protein CANWDRRNYYKKLF.

To note about this clone: This may come from a read error, since a much larger clone is one base off. The gene calls are TRGV5 and TRGJ1 or TRGJ2. The germline V gene encodes CDR1 VINAFY and CDR2 YDVSNSKD. The CDR3 consists of 11 residues. The CDR3 reads CATRDRHKKLF. For the CDR3, the DNA is TGTGCCACCCGGGACAGGCATAAGAAACTCTTT.

Regarding this clone: This likely stems from a read error, as it lies one base from a far larger clone. Other DNA sequences of this sample code for an identical CDR3. The chain carries TRGV9 and TRGJP. The germline V gene encodes CDR1 GITISATS and CDR2 ISYDGTV (reference sequence). The CDR3 sequence is 16 residues long. The CDR3 nucleotides are TGTGCCTTGTGGGAGGCTCAAGAGTTGGGCAAAAAAATCAAAGTATTT. Translating it yields CALWEAQELGKKIKVF.

A remark on this clone: Just one base apart from a much larger clone, this may be a read error. Other DNA sequences from this sample encode an identical CDR3 as well. The J gene is TRGJP2, the V gene TRGV3. CDR3 size: 15 residues. Germline values: CDR1 VTNTFY, CDR2 YDVSTARD (reference sequence). The CDR3: CATWVPGGSDWIKTF. In DNA form, the CDR3 reads TGCGCCACCTGGGTTCCTGGTGGGAGTGATTGGATCAAGACGTTT.

This clone has only a few counts. A single base is all that separates this from a far larger clone, so a read error is likely. The sample carries other DNA sequences with the same CDR3. The chain recombines TRGV5 with TRGJ1 or TRGJ2. The CDR3 loop spans 13 amino acids. Germline V lookup: CDR1 VINAFY, CDR2 YDVSNSKD. With 3 bases clipped from V and 6 bases from J, the junction kept 8 bases outside the gene matches. CDR3 residues: CATWDRPAYKKLF. Here the CDR3 DNA reads TGTGCCACCTGGGACCGGCCGGCTTATAAGAAACTCTTT.

Worth noting for this clone: A much bigger clone sits one base away, suggesting this may be a read error. J is TRGJP and V is TRGV9. Per germline, CDR1 GITISATS and CDR2 ISYDGTV (reference sequence). The CDR3 loop spans 17 amino acids. This chain's CDR3 is CALWEDPQELGKKIEVF. CDR3 bases: TGTGCCTTGTGGGAGGACCCGCAAGAGTTGGGCAAAAAAATCGAGGTATTT.

Relative to its sample, this clone is large. The chain combines TRGV4 with TRGJ1 or TRGJ2. The CDR3 covers 13 residues. The germline gives CDR1 EGSTGY, CDR2 YDSYTSSV. After removal of 1 base from V and 7 bases from J, the junction contained 7 bases not matched to a gene. For the CDR3, the DNA is TGTGCCACCTGGGATGGCCAGGAGTATAAGAAACTCTTT. This gives the protein CATWDGQEYKKLF.

This clone is large within its sample. The genes are TRGV4 and TRGJ1 or TRGJ2. Per germline, CDR1 EGSTGY and CDR2 YDSYTSSV. Trimming removed 5 bases from V and 3 bases from J; junction bases left unmatched: 4. CDR3 length equals 12 residues. The CDR3 DNA is TGTGCCACCTGGGTAACTTATTATAAGAAACTCTTT. This gives the protein CATWVTYYKKLF.

This clone has just a few counts. The TCRdb record carries a much larger clone's protein, which differs from this DNA's translation at residue 11; a read error is the likely cause, and the protein listed here is the DNA translation. The CDR3 coding sequence is TGTGCCACCTGGGATGGGCACGGCACTGGTCGGTTCAAGATATTT. Encoded protein: CATWDGHGTGRFKIF. The rearrangement joins TRGV4 to TRGJP1. CDR3 size: 15 residues. CDR1 and CDR2 (germline): EGSTGY, YDSYTSSV.

About this clone: This likely traces to a read error, being one base from a far larger clone. The same CDR3 is also encoded by other DNA sequences in this sample. The chain recombines TRGV9 with TRGJP. There are 15 residues in the CDR3. The V gene's germline CDR1 is GITISATS and CDR2 ISYDGTV (reference sequence). CDR3: CALWEVELGKKIKVF. The CDR3 coding sequence is TGCGCCTTGTGGGAGGTGGAGTTGGGCAAAAAAATCAAGGTATTT.

Comments on this clone: Possible read error: a much larger clone is one base away. The chain carries TRGV4 and TRGJ1 or TRGJ2. Germline V CDR1 and CDR2: EGSTGY, YDSYTSSV. The CDR3 spans 11 residues. CDR3 region: CATWDGPGKLF. In nucleotides, the CDR3 is TGCGCCACCTGGGATGGGCCCGGGAAACTCTTT.

This clone appeared a few times. This likely traces to a read error, being one base from a far larger clone. The sample holds other DNA sequences that translate to the same CDR3. The gene calls are TRGV9 and TRGJ1 or TRGJ2. CDR3 length: 13 amino acids. Germline loops: CDR1 GITISATS, CDR2 ISYDGTV (reference sequence). This CDR3 is CALWEVLYYKKLF. The CDR3 DNA is TGTGCCTTGTGGGAGGTGCTCTATTATAAGAAGCTCTTT.

Relative to its sample, this clone is large. The sample has other DNA sequences that encode this CDR3 too. The chain combines TRGV2 with TRGJ1 or TRGJ2. V lost 5 bases to trimming and J lost 3 bases; unmatched junction nucleotides: 4. The CDR3 length is 12 residues. Germline CDR1 is EGSNGY and CDR2 is YDSYNSKV. The CDR3 region has the DNA TGTGCCACCTGGGTCCCTTATTATAAGAAACTCTTT. This encodes CATWVPYYKKLF.

This clone was found a few times. At one end, the junction sequence differs from germline, possibly due to a read error. This chain joins TRGV2 and TRGJ1 or TRGJ2. CDR3 size: 13 residues. CDR1 and CDR2 from the germline V gene are EGSNGY and YDSYNSKV. CDR3 sequence (DNA): TGCGCCACCTGGGACGACAATTGTTATAAGAAACTCTTT. Amino acids: CATWDDNCYKKLF.

This clone is medium-sized (0.01 to 0.1%) by share. V and J are TRGV4 and TRGJ1 or TRGJ2. With V trimmed by 1 base and J by 8 bases, 11 bases remained unmatched. Germline lookup yields CDR1 EGSTGY and CDR2 YDSYTSSV. This CDR3 is 14 amino acids long. CDR3 coding DNA: TGTGCCACCTGGGATGGTATACGAGCCGATAAGAAACTCTTT. Amino acids: CATWDGIRADKKLF.

With respect to this clone: This DNA translates differently at residue 2 from the TCRdb protein, which is that of a much larger clone; a read error is likely, and the protein shown is the DNA's own translation. The chain employs TRGV5 and TRGJ1 or TRGJ2. This CDR3 has 15 residues. Germline assignment: CDR1 VINAFY and CDR2 YDVSNSKD. As DNA, the CDR3 is TGTACCACCTGGGACAGGCCAGGATTGTATTATAAGAAACTCTTT. Translating it yields CTTWDRPGLYYKKLF.

This clone was detected a few times. This likely reflects a read error, since a far larger clone is one base away. Other DNA sequences within the sample encode an identical CDR3. The rearrangement uses TRGV3 and TRGJP2. Trimming at V came to 3 bases and at J to 8 bases, leaving 12 bases not matched to a gene. CDR3 length: 15 amino acids. CDR1 and CDR2 (germline): VTNTFY, YDVSTARD (reference sequence). The CDR3, as DNA: TGTGCCACCTGGGACCGACGACGGAGCGATTGGATCAAGACGTTT. Translation: CATWDRRRSDWIKTF.